The entry below gives a single TCR beta chain sequence along with its context. Germline V CDR1 and CDR2: SGDLS, YYNGEE. V shed 3 bases and J shed 7 bases, with 22 bases lying between them. The CDR3 runs 16 residues. This sample was included in a study of regulatory T cells in long-lasting Graves disease. Sequencing libraries for TCR beta were prepared with iRepertoire HTBI primers and Arm-PCR of CDR3 regions. TCRdb ran MiXCR on the multiplex PCR reads and lists one entry per CDR3 protein. Altogether approximately 400,000 distinct CDR3 sequences are present, over 12% being singletons, with the ten largest covering over 7%. Time point noted: newly diagnosed GD, antithyroid drugs for less than 3 months. The TCR library was made from RNA that had been extracted from PBMCs in TRIzol. A further study also used this sample, focusing on T cells in Graves' hyperthyroidism and ophthalmopathy.

The sequences come from peripheral blood mononuclear cells (PBMCs), collected at new diagnosis, from a patient treated with antithyroid drugs. The source of this sequence is a woman in her forties with Graves disease. V gene TRBV9 combines with J gene TRBJ2-5; D is ambiguous. The DNA for the CDR3 is TGTGCCAGCAGCGAGGTGGACGGAGCCTGGGTAGGGACCCAGTACTTC. Its translation: CASSEVDGAWVGTQYF.